This TCR beta chain was observed in a study of blood T cell repertoires in COVID-19 (dated by TCRdb to the early 2020s). Turning to the overall study: Samples from collaborators originated in the United States, Italy and Spain and spanned both the acute and convalescent phases of COVID-19. The repertoires were released in a freely available public database meant as a resource for research on the immune response to SARS-CoV-2. Samples came from the ongoing ImmuneRACE study (first 160 participants) plus 1,254 subjects from 6 global collaborators. Subjects who had been exposed to COVID-19, were actively infected with it, or had recovered from it provided the deeply sampled blood TCRbeta repertoires that made up the dataset. Nearly every sample came with metadata listing a de-identified subject ID, COVID-19 status, age in years and sex. Where HLA class I and class II types were available, the types were taken from metadata supplied by the sample provider, not from assay-based typing. The material from the prospective study consisted of cDNA or gDNA derived from T cells, B-cell-depleted T cells, or PBMCs. Study-level results and caveats: The amount of clinical and demographic metadata varied by source and participant and was provided uncurated.

TCRbeta CDR3 regions were amplified from genomic DNA using the immunoSEQ Assay, a bias-controlled multiplex PCR. Per the original workflow: Within the assay, amplification of reference gene primers was used to estimate how many nucleated cells each sample contained. Sequence reads were collapsed and filtered to measure the absolute abundance of every unique TCRbeta CDR3 rearrangement. Productive Simpson clonality was computed per sample as the square root of Simpson's diversity index over productive rearrangements. The clones in this table, taken by TCRdb from immuneACCESS, are in-frame only. Not every clone is retained; where verified, under half of the shortfall comes from an unresolved V gene, and the cause of the rest is unknown. Clone size and V and J calls were adopted from that table, with D and trimming inferred from the DNA. For this sample the table gives over 150,000 clones, of which around four fifths were detected only once. Roughly 7.5% of the sample rests with the top ten.

Inclusive of the bounding cysteine and phenylalanine, the CDR3 is 13 residues long. Only the CDR3 DNA is retained, 39 bases long and in frame from the first base. In the germline V gene (reference sequence), CDR1 corresponds to SEHNR and CDR2 to FQNEAQ. V is pared back by 5 bases and J by 7 bases, with 15 bases lying between the germline termini. At one collaborating source in Seattle, patients were enrolled during active infection and were followed longitudinally through the course of disease. The collaborating institutions used their own protocols to collect whole blood in K2EDTA tubes. For TCRbeta analysis, collaborators shipped samples in one of three forms: frozen whole blood, isolated PBMCs, or DNA extracted from either of those sample types. This clone came up a few times. No cognate antigen has been identified for it. No base quality information exists; no much larger clone differs at one position.

The V gene is TRBV7-9 and the J gene is TRBJ2-7; tentative D gene TRBD2, with 5 bases matching. This TCR derives from an older woman with COVID-19, enrolled during active disease. Sequencing input: peripheral blood. The CDR3 region: CASSPDHPGEQYF. DNA sequence: TGTGCCAGCAGCCCTGACCACCCGGGGGAGCAGTACTTC.